A selection of T cell receptor beta chains follows, all from one sample in a study of blood T cell repertoires in COVID-19. Clones were sequenced by immunoSEQ multiplex PCR, and TCRdb holds only the in-frame ones, with some missing. This sample has 100,000 to 110,000 clones, with 80% to 90% found just once. Source material: peripheral blood. Source of these receptors: a human donor in a cohort sampled during active COVID-19. Each CDR3 is given with its conserved first and last residue. D genes are given only for firm matches. Size values are once, few and many counts, or a class for expanded clones, and some rows have none.

d_gene	abundance	len	v_gene	j_gene	CDR3nt	CDR3aa
-	-	13	TRBV11-2	TRBJ1-1	TGTGCCAGCAGCCAGGGCTCGAACACTGAAGCTTTCTTT	CASSQGSNTEAFF
TRBD2	-	16	TRBV11-2	TRBJ2-1	TGTGCCAGCAGCAACCCTAGCGGGAGCTCCTACAATGAGCAGTTCTTC	CASSNPSGSSYNEQFF
-	-	13	TRBV28	TRBJ2-7	TGTGCCAGCAGTCTCCGGGACTCCTACGAGCAGTACTTC	CASSLRDSYEQYF
-	-	14	TRBV5-1	TRBJ1-1	TGCGCCAGCAGCCCCCGGGGACGGTACCAGGGGGCTTTCTTT	CASSPRGRYQGAFF
TRBD2	-	16	TRBV4-1	TRBJ2-7	TGCGCCAGCAGCGCCGCCCCTAGCGGGAGGTCCTACGAGCAGTACTTC	CASSAAPSGRSYEQYF
TRBD2	-	17	TRBV19	TRBJ2-7	TGTGCCAGTAGACCCCGCGGGACTAGCGGGAGCGGGAACGAGCAGTACTTC	CASRPRGTSGSGNEQYF
-	-	15	TRBV6-5	TRBJ1-5	TGTGCCAGCACCGAATGGGGGCAGTACAATCAGCCCCAGCATTTT	CASTEWGQYNQPQHF
-	-	15	TRBV6-5	TRBJ1-5	TGTGCCAGCAGTTACTCGAGTACGGGAGAGCAGCCCCAGCATTTT	CASSYSSTGEQPQHF
TRBD2	-	16	TRBV5-1	TRBJ2-1	TGCGCCAGCAGCAATCAAGGGGCGGGAGTCCGAAATGAGCAGTTCTTC	CASSNQGAGVRNEQFF
-	-	13	TRBV30	TRBJ2-7	TGTGCCTGGAGTATCCTAGCCGCCTACGAGCAGTACTTC	CAWSILAAYEQYF
-	-	13	TRBV11-2	TRBJ1-4	TGTGCCAGCAGGACGGGGGTGAATGAAAAACTGTTTTTT	CASRTGVNEKLFF
TRBD1	-	17	TRBV28	TRBJ1-1	TGTGCCAGCAGTTCGTCTCAGACAGGGGGATGGAACACTGAAGCTTTCTTT	CASSSSQTGGWNTEAFF
-	once	14	TRBV30	TRBJ1-2	TGTGCCTGGAGTGTTCAGGGTAGCTACTATGGCTACACCTTC	CAWSVQGSYYGYTF
-	-	14	TRBV7-9	TRBJ2-7	TGTGCCAGCAGCCACCCCGCCCGGGCCTACGAGCAGTACTTC	CASSHPARAYEQYF
-	-	13	TRBV28	TRBJ2-1	TGTGCCAGCAGTTCTACAGGGTACAATGAGCAGTTCTTC	CASSSTGYNEQFF
TRBD2	-	14	TRBV11-2	TRBJ2-1	TGTGCCAGCAGCTTAGTGGGAGGGAACAATGAGCAGTTCTTC	CASSLVGGNNEQFF
TRBD2	-	13	TRBV7-9	TRBJ2-7	TGTGCCAGCAGCTTGGCGGGAGCGGACGAGCAGTACTTC	CASSLAGADEQYF
TRBD1	-	14	TRBV28	TRBJ2-1	TGTGCCACAGATGGAAACAGGGGGCTCGGTGAGCAGTTCTTC	CATDGNRGLGEQFF
-	-	13	TRBV7-2	TRBJ1-2	TGTGCCAGCAGCTTCCGGGACAACTCTAATTACACCTTC	CASSFRDNSNYTF
-	-	14	TRBV2	TRBJ2-2	TGTGCCAGCAGCGATGGACTTCACACCGGGGAGCTGTTTTTT	CASSDGLHTGELFF
-	-	11	TRBV28	TRBJ2-7	TGTGCCAGCAGTTTAGGCAGGGTTAGGTACTTC	CASSLGRVRYF
-	-	13	TRBV2	TRBJ2-1	TGTGCCAGCAGTGAAGCGCTTCCGGGTGAGCAGTTCTTC	CASSEALPGEQFF
-	-	13	TRBV11-2	TRBJ2-7	TGTGCCAGCAGCTTAGGCACCGACAGAATATCGAACTTC	CASSLGTDRISNF
TRBD1	-	15	TRBV28	TRBJ1-1	TGTGCCAGCAGTTATAGGACAGGGATGGGCACTGAAGCTTTCTTT	CASSYRTGMGTEAFF
-	-	16	TRBV18	TRBJ2-2	TGTGCCAGCTCACCATCCAGGGCGGTGAACACCGGGGAGCTGTTTTTT	CASSPSRAVNTGELFF
TRBD1	few	16	TRBV2	TRBJ1-5	TGTGCCAGCAGTGTAGGGACAGGGGGCATCAATCAGCCCCAGCATTTT	CASSVGTGGINQPQHF
TRBD2	once	18	TRBV13	TRBJ2-5	TGTGCCAGCAGCACGACTAGCGGGCGGCCGGATATCGGAGAGACCCAGTACTTC	CASSTTSGRPDIGETQYF
-	once	15	TRBV7-9	TRBJ1-2	TGTGCCAGCAGCTTAGATCAGGCCACAGCCTATGGCTACACCTTC	CASSLDQATAYGYTF
-	-	16	TRBV4-2	TRBJ2-7	TGTGCCAGCAGCCAATCCCCACTAATCTCTTCCTACGAGCAGTACTTC	CASSQSPLISSYEQYF
-	-	15	TRBV3-1/TRBV3-2	TRBJ2-2	TGTGCCAGCAGCCAAGGAGCAATGAACACCGGGGAGCTGTTTTTT	CASSQGAMNTGELFF
-	-	15	TRBV6-4	TRBJ1-6	TGTGCCAGCAGCGAACTACTGGGGGGAAATTCACCCCTCCACTTT	CASSELLGGNSPLHF
TRBD2	-	19	TRBV5-1	TRBJ2-1	TGCGCCAGCAGCTTTCGGACCACAACAGGACTAGCCTCGAACAATGAGCAGTTCTTC	CASSFRTTTGLASNNEQFF
TRBD1	-	15	TRBV28	TRBJ2-1	TGTGCCAGCAGCCCGATGTTGGGACAGTACAATGAGCAGTTCTTC	CASSPMLGQYNEQFF
-	-	14	TRBV5-4	TRBJ2-2	TGTGCCAGCAGCCTTGGATGGGCAACCGGGGAGCTGTTTTTT	CASSLGWATGELFF
-	-	15	TRBV5-6	TRBJ2-3	TGTGCCAGCATCGGCTGGCGGATCTACACAGATACGCAGTATTTT	CASIGWRIYTDTQYF
TRBD1	-	16	TRBV5-4	TRBJ2-5	TGTGCCAGCAGCACGGAAATTGGACAGGCCCAAGAGACCCAGTACTTC	CASSTEIGQAQETQYF
-	-	12	TRBV28	TRBJ2-7	TGTGCCAGCAGTTCTCTGACTTACGAGCAGTACTTC	CASSSLTYEQYF
-	-	13	TRBV7-9	TRBJ2-7	TGTGCCAGCAGCTCAGAAGGGACTTCTACGACGTACTTC	CASSSEGTSTTYF
-	-	14	TRBV5-1	TRBJ2-2	TGCGCCAGCAGCTTGGGAGGTCTCACCGGGGAGCTGTTTTTT	CASSLGGLTGELFF
TRBD1	-	13	TRBV12-3/TRBV12-4	TRBJ1-1	TGTGCCAGCATCCTAGCCGGACAGGGTGAAGCTTTCTTT	CASILAGQGEAFF
-	-	14	TRBV2	TRBJ1-5	TGTGCCAGCACCGAGGGTCGACTCAATCAGCCCCAGCATTTT	CASTEGRLNQPQHF